Reported below is one T cell receptor (beta chain). The antigen remains unidentified. This record comes from a study of shared clonotypes between healthy human individuals. Broader study findings: A few donors held about 4.6% of naive CD4 clonotypes in common. Deeper or shallower sequencing was expected to change how clonotypes are shared among donors.

CD45RO-negative cells were positively selected for CCR7, leaving out terminally differentiated effector memory CD45RA+ cells. Deep-level settings were used for running the assay. Profiled with immunoSEQ multiplex PCR; TCRdb holds only in-frame clones, not every one. The sample gives more than 2 million clones, over 85% of which show up once; 0.85% to 1.2% is in the top ten. Source material: naive CD8+ T cells sorted from blood. This receptor was obtained from a young man in good health.

CDR3 in DNA: TGTGCCAGCAGCCTCGGGGGGAACGCGCAGTATTTT. Amino acid sequence: CASSLGGNAQYF. The genes are TRBV7-9 and TRBJ2-3, with 7 bases that match TRBD2. The length of the CDR3 is 12 residues. Germline CDR1 is SEHNR and CDR2 is FQNEAQ (reference sequence). V lost 5 bases to trimming and J lost 10 bases; unmatched junction nucleotides: 6.